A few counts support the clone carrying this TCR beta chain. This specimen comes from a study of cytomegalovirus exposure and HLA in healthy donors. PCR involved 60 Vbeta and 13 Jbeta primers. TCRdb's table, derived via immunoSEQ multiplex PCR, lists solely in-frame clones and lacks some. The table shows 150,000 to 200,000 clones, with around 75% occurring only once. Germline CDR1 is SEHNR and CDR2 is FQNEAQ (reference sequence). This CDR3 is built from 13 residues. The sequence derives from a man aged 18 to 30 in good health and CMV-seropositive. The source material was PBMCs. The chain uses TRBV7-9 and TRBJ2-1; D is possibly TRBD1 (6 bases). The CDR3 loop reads CADSGVSYNEQFF. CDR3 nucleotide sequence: TGTGCAGATTCAGGGGTTTCCTACAATGAGCAGTTCTTC.